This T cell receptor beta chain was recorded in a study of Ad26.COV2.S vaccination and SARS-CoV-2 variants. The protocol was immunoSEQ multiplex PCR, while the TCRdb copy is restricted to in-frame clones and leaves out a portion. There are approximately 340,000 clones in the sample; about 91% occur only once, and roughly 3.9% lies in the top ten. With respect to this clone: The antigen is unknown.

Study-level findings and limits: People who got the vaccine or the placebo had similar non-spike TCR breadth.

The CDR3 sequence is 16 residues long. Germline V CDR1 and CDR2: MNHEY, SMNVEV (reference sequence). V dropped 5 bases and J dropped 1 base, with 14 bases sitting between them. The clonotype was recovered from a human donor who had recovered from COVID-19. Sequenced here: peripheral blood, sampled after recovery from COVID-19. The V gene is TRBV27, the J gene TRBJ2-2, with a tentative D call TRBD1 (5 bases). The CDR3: CASSVWGRMNTGELFF. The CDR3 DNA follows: TGTGCCAGCAGTGTATGGGGCAGGATGAACACCGGGGAGCTGTTTTTT.